What follows is one TCR beta chain and its context. Within the sample, other DNA sequences also encode this same CDR3. TCRdb's table, derived via immunoSEQ multiplex PCR, lists solely in-frame clones and lacks some. In the table there are around 220,000 clones, more than 60% of which are singletons. The sample belongs to a study of blood T cell repertoires in COVID-19. For the study at large: T cells, B-cell-depleted T cells, or PBMCs provided the cDNA or gDNA that served as material.

The TCR comes from a woman aged 40-49 years with active or convalescent COVID-19. Sequenced input: peripheral blood.

In nucleotides, the CDR3 is TGTGCCAGCAGCCTCCAAGAGACCCAGTACTTC. Protein sequence: CASSLQETQYF. The gene calls are TRBV12-3 or TRBV12-4 and TRBJ2-5; no firm D call. The germline V and J ends were trimmed by 6 bases and 1 base, with 3 bases remaining between them. This CDR3 spans 11 amino acids.